The 10 T cell receptor beta chains reported below all come from one sample, sequenced in a study of blood T cell repertoires in COVID-19. Profiled with immunoSEQ multiplex PCR; TCRdb holds only in-frame clones, not every one. The data contain under 300,000 clones, more than 75% of them singletons. Sequencing was carried out using PBMCs or T cells enriched from blood (not recorded which). These receptors were obtained from a woman in her sixties in a cohort exposed to, infected with or recovered from COVID-19 (not recorded which).

The chain has TRBV6-1 and TRBJ1-2; D gene ambiguous. This CDR3 is 16 amino acids long. Germline-derived CDR1 and CDR2 are MNHNS and SASEGT. Trimming removed 2 bases from V and 6 bases from J, with 19 bases in between. In DNA form, the CDR3 reads TGTGCCAGCAGTGAAAATTTGTTTGTAGTGAGGGATGGCTACACCTTC. It encodes CASSENLFVVRDGYTF.

The chain employs TRBV11-1 and TRBJ1-4; D might be TRBD1 (5 bases). CDR3 length equals 15 residues. The ends were cut back, 5 bases at V and 0 bases at J, with 10 bases in the middle. The germline gives CDR1 SGHAT, CDR2 FQDESV (reference sequence). The CDR3 DNA reads TGTGCCAGCAGCGCCGGGGGATCAACTAATGAAAAACTGTTTTTT. It encodes CASSAGGSTNEKLFF. The full variable domain, completed using reference TRBV11-1 and TRBJ1-4, is EAEVAQSPRYKITEKSQAVAFWCDPISGHATLYWYRQILGQGPELLVQFQDESVVDDSQLPKDRFSAERLKGVDSTLKIQPAELGDSAMYLCASSAGGSTNEKLFFGSGTQLSVL.

The chain links TRBV18 to TRBJ1-2, with TRBD1 matching 7 bases. The CDR3 consists of 13 residues. V shed 2 bases, J shed 5 bases, and the junction held 2 bases outside the gene matches. Germline CDR1 and CDR2: KGHSH and LQKENI. The chain's CDR3 is CASSPGQEYGYTF. DNA for the CDR3: TGTGCCAGCTCACCAGGACAGGAATATGGCTACACCTTC.

The J gene is TRBJ1-6, the V gene TRBV2; maybe TRBD1 (6 bases). V gave up 3 bases and J gave up 0 bases, with 6 bases separating them. The CDR3 length is 15 residues. Germline CDR1 is SNHLY and CDR2 is FYNNEI. CDR3 sequence: CASSEDSSYNSPLHF. CDR3 nucleotides: TGTGCCAGCAGTGAGGACAGCTCCTATAATTCACCCCTCCACTTT.

This sequence joins TRBV25-1 and TRBJ1-4; TRBD1 might be the D (5 bases). The CDR3 runs 18 residues. Trimming removed 5 bases from V and 4 bases from J, with 23 bases in between. Germline CDR1 is MGHDK and CDR2 is SYGVNS. Written as DNA, the CDR3 is TGTGCCAGCAGTCCAACGATAACCGGGGCGGGAGGTAATGAAAAACTGTTTTTT. Its protein is CASSPTITGAGGNEKLFF.

The chain employs TRBV5-1 and TRBJ1-6; D is ambiguous. Trimming cost V 1 base and J 6 bases, with 14 bases left between them. Germline V gene data show CDR1 as SGHRS and CDR2 as YFSETQ. CDR3 size: 16 residues. CDR3 loop: CASSLFGSGPNSPLHF. DNA for the CDR3: TGCGCCAGCAGCTTGTTTGGCAGCGGTCCTAATTCACCCCTCCACTTT.

This chain links TRBV6-5 with TRBJ1-5; D is uncertain. The CDR3 consists of 14 residues. Germline V gives CDR1 MNHEY, CDR2 SVGAGI. Trimming shortened V by 4 bases and J by 0 bases, and 7 bases separated the two germline ends. This CDR3 is CASSSGDSNQPQHF. The CDR3 region has the DNA TGTGCCAGCAGTTCCGGGGATAGCAATCAGCCCCAGCATTTT.

This clone has ten or more counts. This chain uses TRBV19 with TRBJ1-2; a possible D gene is TRBD1 (6 bases). The germline CDR1 and CDR2 sequences are LNHDA and SQIVND (reference sequence). V gave up 6 bases and J gave up 8 bases, with 13 bases separating them. CDR3 length equals 12 residues. DNA for the CDR3: TGTGCCAGTAGGTCAGGGGATAAGGGCTACACCTTC. Protein: CASRSGDKGYTF.

The chain employs TRBV28 and TRBJ2-1, with D possibly being TRBD2 (5 bases). This CDR3 region has 15 residues. Trimming took off 6 bases at V and 0 bases at J, with 12 bases between the two ends. The V gene's germline CDR1 is MDHEN and CDR2 SYDVKM. As DNA, the CDR3 is TGTGCCAGCAGCCCGCTGGGAGTCTCCTACAATGAGCAGTTCTTC. Amino acid sequence: CASSPLGVSYNEQFF.

This sequence joins TRBV5-1 and TRBJ2-5; maybe TRBD2 (6 bases). With 0 bases removed from V and 0 bases from J, the gap between germline ends came to 9 bases. From germline, CDR1 is SGHRS and CDR2 YFSETQ. The CDR3 has 15 residues. Here the CDR3 DNA reads TGCGCCAGCAGCTTGGTAGGGAGGTACCAAGAGACCCAGTACTTC. Its translation is CASSLVGRYQETQYF. Looking up the rest from reference TRBV5-1 and TRBJ2-5 gives the full variable domain: KAGVTQTPRYLIKTRGQQVTLSCSPISGHRSVSWYQQTPGQGLQFLFEYFSETQRNKGNFPGRFSGRQFSNSRSEMNVSTLELGDSALYLCASSLVGRYQETQYFGPGTRLLVL.